The source of this TCR beta chain is a study of shared clonotypes between healthy human individuals. Study-level points and caveats: Non-shared clonotypes displayed generation probabilities falling below those of clonotypes present in all four donors. The expectation was that sequencing depth would affect clonotype sharing among donors. On the whole, naive subsets had larger estimated richness than memory subsets had.

A CD45RA+ naive subset and a CD45RA-negative memory subset were split from CD4+ cells. CDR1 MGHDK and CDR2 SYGVNS come from the germline V gene. This CDR3 is built from 15 residues. With V trimmed by 8 bases and J by 8 bases, 13 bases remained unmatched. Profiled with immunoSEQ multiplex PCR; TCRdb holds only in-frame clones, not every one. Of roughly 640,000 clones listed, around 72% were seen once; the top ten hold about 1.7%. As for this clone: No antigen is known for it.

This chain joins TRBV25-1 and TRBJ2-1, with TRBD1 matching 9 bases. The sequenced sample was memory CD4+ T cells sorted from blood. As for subset: CD45RA-negative fraction. This clonotype was sampled from a woman in her twenties or thirties in good health. The CDR3 reads CASSSRTGVVDEQFF. The CDR3 DNA sequence: TGTGCCAGCTCAAGCAGGACAGGGGTCGTCGATGAGCAGTTCTTC. Full variable domain (rest looked up from reference TRBV25-1 and TRBJ2-1): EADIYQTPRYLVIGTGKKITLECSQTMGHDKMYWYQQDPGMELHLIHYSYGVNSTEKGDLSSESTVSRIRTEHFPLTLESARPSHTSQYLCASSSRTGVVDEQFFGPGTRLTVL.